This T cell receptor beta chain was captured in a study of blood T cell repertoires in COVID-19. Study summary: The United States, Italy and Spain were the sources of the acute and convalescent COVID-19 samples. From T cells, B-cell-depleted T cells, or PBMCs came the material, which was cDNA or gDNA.

Trimming shortened V by 1 base and J by 5 bases, and 6 bases separated the two germline ends. Germline CDR1 is MGHRA and CDR2 is YSYEKL. This CDR3 region has 13 residues. The table came from immunoSEQ multiplex PCR; TCRdb's copy has only in-frame clones and leaves some out. There are roughly 58,000 clones in the sample; approximately 84% occur only once, and around a sixth lies in the top ten. Sample: peripheral blood. The receptor's source is a man in his sixties or seventies with active COVID-19. The V and J genes are TRBV4-1 and TRBJ1-5; D gene uncertain. The CDR3 bases are TGCGCCAGCAGCCAAGTCGGGGATCAGCCCCAGCATTTT. Amino acids: CASSQVGDQPQHF.